These 20 T cell receptor beta chains share one sample of origin, sequenced in a study of blood T cell repertoires in COVID-19. TCRdb's copy holds only in-frame clones and misses some; the assay was immunoSEQ multiplex PCR. The table lists around 230,000 clones, roughly 80% of them singletons, with 6% to 9.5% in the top ten. Sequencing was done on a sample of peripheral blood. These receptors all stem from an elderly woman with acute or convalescent COVID-19.

The rearrangement uses TRBV5-1 and TRBJ2-2; maybe TRBD2 (6 bases). Per the germline V gene, CDR1 is SGHRS and CDR2 is YFSETQ. Trimming pared 6 bases from V and 9 bases from J, leaving 9 bases between. The CDR3 extends over 11 amino acids. CDR3 region: CASTGDRELFF. CDR3 DNA sequence: TGCGCCAGCACGGGGGACCGGGAGCTGTTTTTT.

The chain has TRBV3-1 (or the pseudogene TRBV3-2) and TRBJ1-1; possibly TRBD1 for D (5 bases). CDR3 size: 13 residues. Per the germline V gene, CDR1 is LGHDT and CDR2 is YNNKEL (reference sequence). V lost 2 bases to trimming and J lost 4 bases, with 8 bases between them. The CDR3 is CASSQNRGTEAFF. DNA for the CDR3: TGTGCCAGCAGCCAAAATAGGGGCACTGAAGCTTTCTTT.

The CDR3 bases are TGTGCCAGCACCGTAGTTGGAGGGGGGGACTACGAGCAGTACTTC. Its translation: CASTVVGGGDYEQYF. The chain carries TRBV28 and TRBJ2-7; D might be TRBD2 (7 bases). The V end was cut by 7 bases, the J end by 3 bases, with 19 bases between. Germline V gives CDR1 MDHEN, CDR2 SYDVKM. This CDR3 has 15 amino acids.

The chain uses TRBV7-6 and TRBJ1-5; 10 bases match TRBD1. Trimming at V came to 5 bases and at J to 2 bases, leaving 12 bases not matched to a gene. The germline V gene encodes CDR1 SGHVS and CDR2 FNYEAQ. This CDR3 has 18 residues. CDR3 bases: TGTGCCAGCAGCCTCGAAGCCGGGACAGGGGTTGGCAATCAGCCCCAGCATTTT. Amino acid sequence: CASSLEAGTGVGNQPQHF.

The chain links TRBV2 to TRBJ2-1; D uncertain. The CDR3 length is 11 residues. Trimming pared 8 bases from V and 1 base from J, leaving 3 bases between. The V gene's germline CDR1 is SNHLY and CDR2 FYNNEI. DNA for the CDR3: TGTGCCAGCCGGTCCTACAATGAGCAGTTCTTC. Its protein product is CASRSYNEQFF. Drawing the rest from reference TRBV2 and TRBJ2-1, the complete variable domain is EPEVTQTPSHQVTQMGQEVILRCVPISNHLYFYWYRQILGQKVEFLVSFYNNEISEKSEIFDDQFSVERPDGSNFTLKIRSTKLEDSAMYFCASRSYNEQFFGPGTRLTVL.

The chain couples TRBV5-1 to TRBJ2-1, with 10 bases aligning to TRBD2. CDR1 and CDR2 from the germline V gene are SGHRS and YFSETQ. V gave up 4 bases and J gave up 3 bases; unmatched junction bases: 7. The CDR3 contains 16 residues. CDR3 residues: CASSASGGGNYNEQFF. CDR3 sequence (DNA): TGCGCCAGCAGCGCGAGCGGGGGGGGAAACTACAATGAGCAGTTCTTC.

V and J are TRBV9 and TRBJ1-3; D remains unclear. Germline CDR1 reads SGDLS; CDR2 reads YYNGEE. V was shortened by 1 base and J by 2 bases, with 10 bases between the two germline ends. The CDR3 loop spans 15 amino acids. The CDR3 nucleotides are TGTGCCAGCAGCGTACATCAGGCTACTGGAAACACCATATATTTT. Translation: CASSVHQATGNTIYF.

This clone has just a few counts. J is TRBJ1-4 and V is TRBV2; perhaps TRBD1 as D (6 bases). The V gene lost 5 bases and the J gene lost 8 bases, with 18 bases spanning the gap. Germline CDR1 reads SNHLY; CDR2 reads FYNNEI. There are 15 residues in the CDR3. CDR3 nucleotides: TGTGCCAGCAGTCCAGAGGGGGGGCGGCGGGAAAAACTGTTTTTT. It specifies CASSPEGGRREKLFF. The variable domain in full, completed from reference TRBV2 and TRBJ1-4, reads EPEVTQTPSHQVTQMGQEVILRCVPISNHLYFYWYRQILGQKVEFLVSFYNNEISEKSEIFDDQFSVERPDGSNFTLKIRSTKLEDSAMYFCASSPEGGRREKLFFGSGTQLSVL.

The rearrangement uses TRBV10-3 and TRBJ1-5, with 8 bases that match TRBD1. The CDR3 consists of 15 residues. J was trimmed by 7 bases and V by 3 bases; bases with no gene match: 8. Per the germline V gene, CDR1 is ENHRY and CDR2 is SYGVKD. The CDR3 reads CAISDLAGGQQPQHF. CDR3 coding DNA: TGTGCCATCAGTGATCTGGCAGGGGGCCAGCAGCCCCAGCATTTT.

This chain links TRBV5-1 with TRBJ2-5, with 8 bases identical to TRBD2. The CDR3 runs to 14 residues. Germline V gene sequence: CDR1 SGHRS, CDR2 YFSETQ. The trim removed 1 base at V and 5 bases at J, leaving 4 bases unmatched. The CDR3, as DNA: TGCGCCAGCAGCTTGCGGGGGGGCCCGGAGACCCAGTACTTC. It translates to CASSLRGGPETQYF.

CDR3 nucleotide sequence: TGTGCCAGCAGCCAAGAACCAGCGAGGACCTACGAGCAGTACTTC. Translated: CASSQEPARTYEQYF. This chain joins TRBV3-1 (or the pseudogene TRBV3-2) and TRBJ2-7; D remains ambiguous. The CDR3 consists of 15 residues. Trimming shortened V by 0 bases and J by 2 bases, and 11 bases separated the two germline ends. The germline V gene encodes CDR1 LGHDT and CDR2 YNNKEL (reference sequence).

The chain has TRBV28 and TRBJ1-6; 9 bases fit TRBD1. CDR1 is MDHEN, CDR2 SYDVKM, per germline. The length of the CDR3 is 14 residues. The junction had 10 bases not matched to a gene; V was cut back by 6 bases and J by 13 bases. This CDR3 reads CASRARDRVGPLHF. The DNA of the CDR3 is TGTGCCAGCAGGGCCCGGGACAGGGTGGGCCCCCTCCACTTT.

The V gene is TRBV11-2, the J gene TRBJ2-2; tentative D call: TRBD2 (5 bases). This CDR3 contains 13 residues. In germline, CDR1 is SGHAT, CDR2 FQNNGV. Trimming cost V 3 bases and J 5 bases, with 7 bases left between them. The CDR3 here is CASSFPGTGELFF. In nucleotides, the CDR3 is TGTGCCAGCAGCTTTCCGGGGACCGGGGAGCTGTTTTTT.

V usage is TRBV15 and J usage is TRBJ2-1, with D possibly being TRBD2 (6 bases). Germline V gene sequence: CDR1 LNHNV, CDR2 YYDKDF (reference sequence). This CDR3 is built from 15 residues. The germline V and J ends were trimmed by 1 base and 9 bases, with 16 bases remaining between them. The CDR3: CATSRAMTGAGEQFF. The DNA for the CDR3 is TGTGCCACCAGCAGAGCCATGACGGGAGCAGGTGAGCAGTTCTTC.

Here the CDR3 reads CASMRGQNTEAFF. The CDR3 nucleotides are TGTGCCAGCATGAGGGGGCAGAACACTGAAGCTTTCTTT. The genes are TRBV6-5 and TRBJ1-1; 7 nucleotides match TRBD1. Germline lookup yields CDR1 MNHEY and CDR2 SVGAGI. V was pared by 7 bases and J by 1 base, with 3 bases of the junction left unmatched. The CDR3 length is 13 residues.

The V and J genes are TRBV28 and TRBJ2-5; 12 positions agree with TRBD2. This CDR3 has 17 amino acids. The germline V gene encodes CDR1 MDHEN and CDR2 SYDVKM. V was pared by 4 bases and J by 5 bases, with 11 bases of the junction left unmatched. The CDR3 nucleotides read TGTGCCAGCAGTTCACTAGCGGGAGGAGTCCACGGGGAGACCCAGTACTTC. Translation: CASSSLAGGVHGETQYF. The complete variable domain, with remaining parts taken from reference TRBV28 and TRBJ2-5, reads DVKVTQSSRYLVKRTGEKVFLECVQDMDHENMFWYRQDPGLGLRLIYFSYDVKMKEKGDIPEGYSVSREKKERFSLILESASTNQTSMYLCASSSLAGGVHGETQYFGPGTRLLVL.

Only one count was recorded for this clone. CDR3 nucleotides: TGTGCCAGTAGTATAGGAATCAGACAGGGAGCCGCTGAAGCTTTCTTT. As protein: CASSIGIRQGAAEAFF. The V gene is TRBV19, the J gene TRBJ1-1, with 7 bases aligning to TRBD1. Unmatched junction bases numbered 11, after V lost 1 base and J lost 6 bases. CDR1 and CDR2 (germline): LNHDA, SQIVND (reference sequence). The CDR3 is 16 amino acids.

For the CDR3, the DNA is TGTGCCAGCAGTTTCCTACACTATCCCGAGCAGTACTTC. As protein: CASSFLHYPEQYF. This chain joins TRBV12-3 or TRBV12-4 and TRBJ2-7; D is undetermined. Trimming removed 3 bases at V and 6 bases at J, with 12 bases between. The CDR3 extends over 13 amino acids.

V gene TRBV6-5 combines with J gene TRBJ1-3; possible D gene TRBD1, 6 bases. Germline V CDR1 and CDR2: MNHEY, SVGAGI. With 6 bases removed from V and 2 bases from J, the gap between germline ends came to 11 bases. CDR3 length: 14 amino acids. This CDR3 is CASRGGGAGNTIYF. CDR3 nucleotides: TGTGCCAGCAGAGGGGGGGGAGCTGGAAACACCATATATTTT.

The V call is TRBV5-1, the J call TRBJ1-1; D is perhaps TRBD1 (5 bases). The CDR3 is made up of 15 amino acids. Germline V gene sequence: CDR1 SGHRS, CDR2 YFSETQ. V shed 0 bases and J shed 2 bases, with 11 bases lying between them. The CDR3 here is CASSLEDTSNTEAFF. The CDR3 DNA sequence: TGCGCCAGCAGCTTGGAGGACACCTCAAACACTGAAGCTTTCTTT.